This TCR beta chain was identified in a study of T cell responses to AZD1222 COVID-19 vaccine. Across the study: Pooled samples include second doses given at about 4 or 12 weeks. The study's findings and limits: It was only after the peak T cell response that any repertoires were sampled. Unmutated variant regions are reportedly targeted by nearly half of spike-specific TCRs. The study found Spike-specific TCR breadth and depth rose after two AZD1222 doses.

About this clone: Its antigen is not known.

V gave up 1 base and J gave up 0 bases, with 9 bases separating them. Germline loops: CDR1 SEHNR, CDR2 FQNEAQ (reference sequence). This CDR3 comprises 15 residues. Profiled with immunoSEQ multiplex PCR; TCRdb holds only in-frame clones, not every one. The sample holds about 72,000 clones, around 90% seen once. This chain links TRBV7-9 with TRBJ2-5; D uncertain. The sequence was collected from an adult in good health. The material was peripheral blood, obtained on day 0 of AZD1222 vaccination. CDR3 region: CASSLDSWDQETQYF. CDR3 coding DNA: TGTGCCAGCAGCTTAGATTCGTGGGACCAAGAGACCCAGTACTTC. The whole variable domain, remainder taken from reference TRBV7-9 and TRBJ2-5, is DTGVSQNPRHKITKRGQNVTFRCDPISEHNRLYWYRQTLGQGPEFLTYFQNEAQLEKSRLLSDRFSAERPKGSFSTLEIQRTEQGDSAMYLCASSLDSWDQETQYFGPGTRLLVL.